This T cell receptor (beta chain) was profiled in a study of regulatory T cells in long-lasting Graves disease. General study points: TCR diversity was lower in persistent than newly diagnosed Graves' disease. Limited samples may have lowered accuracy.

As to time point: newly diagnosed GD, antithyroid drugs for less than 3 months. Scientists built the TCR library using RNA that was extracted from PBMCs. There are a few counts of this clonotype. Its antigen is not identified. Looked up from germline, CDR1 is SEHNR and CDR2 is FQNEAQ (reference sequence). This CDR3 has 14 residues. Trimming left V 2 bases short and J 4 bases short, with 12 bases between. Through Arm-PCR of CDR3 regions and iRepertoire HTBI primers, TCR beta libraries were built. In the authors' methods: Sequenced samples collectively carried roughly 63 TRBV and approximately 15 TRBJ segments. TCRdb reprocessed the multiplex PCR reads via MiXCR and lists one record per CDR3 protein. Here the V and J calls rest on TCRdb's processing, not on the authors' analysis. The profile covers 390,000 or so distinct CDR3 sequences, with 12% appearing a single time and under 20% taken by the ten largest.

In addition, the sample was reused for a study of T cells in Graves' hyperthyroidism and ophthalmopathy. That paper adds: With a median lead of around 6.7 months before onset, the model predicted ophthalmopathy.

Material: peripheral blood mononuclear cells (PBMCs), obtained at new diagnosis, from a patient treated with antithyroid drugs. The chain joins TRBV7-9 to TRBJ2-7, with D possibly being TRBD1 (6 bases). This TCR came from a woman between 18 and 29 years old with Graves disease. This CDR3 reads CASSLRQGYYEQYF. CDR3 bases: TGTGCCAGCAGCTTAAGGCAGGGGTATTACGAGCAGTACTTC.